Each of the 29 T cell receptor beta chains below was sequenced from the same sample in a study of blood T cell repertoires in COVID-19. Clones were read by immunoSEQ multiplex PCR, and TCRdb kept only the in-frame ones, dropping some. The table records 150,000 to 200,000 clones, 84% of them present only once. The specimen sequenced was PBMCs or T cells enriched from blood (not recorded which). The receptors originated from a woman in her thirties who had been exposed to COVID-19.

The V and J genes are TRBV25-1 and TRBJ2-2; perhaps TRBD1 as D (5 bases). Germline V CDR1 and CDR2: MGHDK, SYGVNS. The CDR3 runs 15 residues. V dropped 1 base and J dropped 2 bases, with 8 bases sitting between them. CDR3 nucleotide sequence: TGTGCCAGCAGTGAATTCCAGGGAAACACCGGGGAGCTGTTTTTT. This gives the protein CASSEFQGNTGELFF.

CDR3 protein: CASSVRDGSTSTDTQYF. The CDR3, as DNA: TGTGCCAGCAGCGTGCGAGACGGATCGACTAGCACAGATACGCAGTATTTT. This chain uses TRBV9 with TRBJ2-3; D remains unclear. Germline CDR1 and CDR2: SGDLS and YYNGEE. With 2 bases removed from V and 0 bases from J, the gap between germline ends came to 16 bases. This CDR3 has 17 residues.

There are a few counts of this clone. The V and J genes are TRBV7-8 and TRBJ2-3; 12 nucleotides align to TRBD2. Trimming at V came to 2 bases and at J to 8 bases, leaving 14 bases not matched to a gene. This CDR3 region has 18 residues. The germline V gene encodes CDR1 SGHVS and CDR2 FQNEAQ. In DNA, the CDR3 is TGTGCCAGCAGCTTACCCCGAAGACTAGCGGGGGTAGGGGGTACGCAGTATTTT. The encoded protein is CASSLPRRLAGVGGTQYF.

V is TRBV10-3 and J is TRBJ2-1, with TRBD2 identical over 13 bases. CDR3 length: 14 residues. With 5 bases clipped from V and 10 bases from J, the junction kept 5 bases outside the gene matches. CDR1 and CDR2 from the germline V gene are ENHRY and SYGVKD. The CDR3 is CAISNGLAGDEQFF. CDR3 in DNA: TGTGCCATCAGTAATGGACTAGCGGGGGACGAGCAGTTCTTC.

On this clone itself: Other DNA variants within this sample encode the same CDR3. This chain connects TRBV6-4 to TRBJ2-1; the match to TRBD2 covers 10 bases. Germline CDR1 reads MRHNA; CDR2 reads SNTAGT. This CDR3 is 16 amino acids long. The ends lost 0 bases at V and 8 bases at J; junction bases unmatched: 7. The CDR3 spells CASSDSSGGASDEQFF. The DNA of the CDR3 is TGTGCCAGCAGTGACTCGAGCGGGGGGGCGTCAGATGAGCAGTTCTTC.

J is TRBJ2-7 and V is TRBV27; 12 nucleotides match TRBD2. With 4 bases clipped from V and 3 bases from J, the junction kept 4 bases outside the gene matches. CDR1 is MNHEY and CDR2 is SMNVEV in the germline V gene (reference sequence). The CDR3 length is 15 residues. DNA for the CDR3: TGTGCCAGCAGTTCAGGACTAGCGGGGAACTACGAGCAGTACTTC. This encodes CASSSGLAGNYEQYF.

The chain uses TRBV5-1 and TRBJ1-4; tentatively, D is TRBD1 (5 bases). This CDR3 is 15 amino acids long. Trimming removed 0 bases at V and 7 bases at J, with 13 bases between. Germline-derived CDR1 and CDR2 are SGHRS and YFSETQ. The CDR3 DNA follows: TGCGCCAGCAGCTTGGCGGGGGTAGACTTTGAAAAACTGTTTTTT. It yields the protein CASSLAGVDFEKLFF.

This chain joins TRBV11-2 and TRBJ1-1, with D hard to call. Per germline, CDR1 SGHAT and CDR2 FQNNGV. V lost 5 bases to trimming and J lost 0 bases, with 13 bases between them. The CDR3 consists of 15 residues. The CDR3 reads CASSGIRGMNTEAFF. In DNA form, the CDR3 reads TGTGCCAGCAGCGGAATACGAGGCATGAACACTGAAGCTTTCTTT.

The J gene is TRBJ2-1, the V gene TRBV7-9; D is unclear. V was trimmed by 7 bases and J by 4 bases, leaving 14 bases between them. Germline V gene sequence: CDR1 SEHNR, CDR2 FQNEAQ (reference sequence). The CDR3 is 14 amino acids. The CDR3 DNA follows: TGTGCCAGCATCCCCACGGCGGTTTACAATGAGCAGTTCTTC. It specifies CASIPTAVYNEQFF.

This chain links TRBV7-9 with TRBJ2-1; D unresolved. This CDR3 is 12 amino acids long. Germline CDR1 reads SEHNR; CDR2 reads FQNEAQ (reference sequence). The ends were cut back, 3 bases at V and 8 bases at J, with 8 bases in the middle. CDR3 region: CASSFDIDEQFF. CDR3 sequence (DNA): TGTGCCAGCAGCTTTGATATAGATGAGCAGTTCTTC.

The gene calls are TRBV4-1 and TRBJ1-2; D may be TRBD1 (5 bases). The CDR3 extends over 19 amino acids. Trimming took 1 base from V and 3 from J, leaving 24 bases between them. CDR1 and CDR2 (germline): MGHRA, YSYEKL. The CDR3 region is CASSQVPPDQLGGYYGYTF. The CDR3 region has the DNA TGCGCCAGCAGCCAAGTACCTCCGGACCAATTGGGGGGTTACTATGGCTACACCTTC.

J is TRBJ1-1 and V is TRBV19, with 7 bases aligning to TRBD1. Germline CDR1 reads LNHDA; CDR2 reads SQIVND (reference sequence). After removal of 5 bases from V and 1 base from J, the junction contained 7 bases not matched to a gene. CDR3 size: 15 residues. The CDR3 reads CASSFWGQQNTEAFF. In DNA, the CDR3 is TGTGCCAGTAGTTTTTGGGGACAGCAGAACACTGAAGCTTTCTTT.

This clone was seen more than once but under ten times. The CDR3 region has the DNA TGCGCCAGCAGTGAGGACAGCACGTTAAACTATGGCTACACCTTC. It is translated as CASSEDSTLNYGYTF. The chain links TRBV10-2 to TRBJ1-2; TRBD1 might be the D (5 bases). The CDR3 loop spans 15 amino acids. The germline gives CDR1 WSHSY, CDR2 SAAADI. The V gene lost 2 bases and the J gene lost 2 bases, with 12 bases spanning the gap.

V is TRBV6-4 and J is TRBJ1-4; 7 bases are a match to TRBD1. Trimming removed 6 bases from V and 8 bases from J; junction bases left unmatched: 12. This CDR3 spans 15 amino acids. Germline V gene sequence: CDR1 MRHNA, CDR2 SNTAGT. CDR3 region: CASRRLGGGDEKLFF. CDR3 bases: TGTGCCAGCAGGAGGCTAGGGGGCGGCGACGAAAAACTGTTTTTT.

About this clone itself: The identical CDR3 is also encoded by other nucleotide sequences in the sample. This rearrangement joins TRBV11-2 to TRBJ2-7; 9 nucleotides agree with TRBD1. V was clipped by 4 bases and J by 3 bases; unmatched bases: 4. From germline, CDR1 is SGHAT and CDR2 FQNNGV. The length of the CDR3 is 14 residues. This CDR3 is CASSSGQGYYEQYF. The CDR3, as DNA: TGTGCCAGCAGCTCGGGACAGGGTTACTACGAGCAGTACTTC.

The chain links TRBV28 to TRBJ2-7; the match to TRBD1 covers 8 bases. The CDR3 covers 14 residues. The V segment lost 6 bases and the J segment 2 bases; nucleotides outside the gene matches: 6. Germline V CDR1 and CDR2: MDHEN, SYDVKM. The CDR3: CASRPTGAPYEQYF. CDR3 DNA: TGTGCCAGCAGGCCGACAGGGGCGCCCTACGAGCAGTACTTC.

As for this clone: Other DNA sequences in this specimen translate into the identical CDR3. The V call is TRBV11-2, the J call TRBJ2-2; D remains unclear. Trimming pared 6 bases from V and 5 bases from J, leaving 7 bases between. The germline V gene encodes CDR1 SGHAT and CDR2 FQNNGV. The CDR3 runs to 12 residues. The DNA of the CDR3 is TGTGCCAGCAGTCCCGGGACCGGGGAGCTGTTTTTT. Its translation: CASSPGTGELFF.

This chain connects TRBV5-1 to TRBJ1-4; D may be TRBD1 (5 bases). Germline values: CDR1 SGHRS, CDR2 YFSETQ. Trimming cost V 4 bases and J 4 bases, with 11 bases left between them. The CDR3 covers 14 residues. CDR3 loop: CASSSQGHNEKLFF. The CDR3 DNA follows: TGCGCCAGCAGCAGCCAGGGCCATAATGAAAAACTGTTTTTT.

V gene TRBV3-1 (or the pseudogene TRBV3-2) combines with J gene TRBJ2-7; 9 bases align to TRBD1. Germline V CDR1 and CDR2: LGHDT, YNNKEL (reference sequence). The CDR3 length is 15 residues. V dropped 9 bases and J dropped 2; count of bases not matched to a gene: 11. This chain's CDR3 is CASTGTGTYAYEQYF. CDR3 coding DNA: TGTGCCAGTACCGGGACAGGGACCTATGCCTACGAGCAGTACTTC.

The chain is built from TRBV7-9 and TRBJ1-2; D call uncertain. The CDR3 is 12 residues long. Trimming cost V 3 bases and J 3 bases, with 5 bases left between them. Germline CDR1 SEHNR, CDR2 FQNEAQ (reference sequence). The CDR3 protein is CASSFSDYGYTF. CDR3 nucleotide sequence: TGTGCCAGCAGCTTTAGCGACTATGGCTACACCTTC.

The chain joins TRBV11-2 to TRBJ1-1; the D is unclear. Germline assignment: CDR1 SGHAT and CDR2 FQNNGV. The CDR3 loop spans 14 amino acids. V lost 5 bases to trimming and J lost 8 bases, with 18 bases between them. CDR3 DNA: TGTGCCAGCAGCACCCCGGGGAGTCCCACGGAAGCTTTCTTT. Residues: CASSTPGSPTEAFF.

There are a few counts of this clone. V usage is TRBV10-1 and J usage is TRBJ2-2; 15 positions agree with TRBD2. Per the germline V gene, CDR1 is WNHNN and CDR2 is SYGVQD (reference sequence). J gave up 0 bases and V 7 bases, and 6 bases lay outside the gene matches. The CDR3 covers 18 residues. The chain's CDR3 is CASTGTSGGPTNTGELFF. CDR3 nucleotides: TGCGCCAGCACAGGGACTAGCGGGGGGCCTACGAACACCGGGGAGCTGTTTTTT.

The CDR3: CASSPLQDSHIQYF. CDR3 in DNA: TGTGCCAGCTCACCCCTCCAGGACAGTCACATTCAGTACTTC. This chain connects TRBV18 to TRBJ2-4, with D possibly being TRBD1 (6 bases). V lost 3 bases and J 8 bases, leaving 14 bases between the germline ends. The CDR3 runs to 14 residues. Germline V gene data show CDR1 as KGHSH and CDR2 as LQKENI.

This chain links TRBV2 with TRBJ1-4, with a weak D call TRBD1 (5 bases). The CDR3 contains 14 residues. Germline V gives CDR1 SNHLY, CDR2 FYNNEI. V was pared by 7 bases and J by 6 bases, with 15 bases between. This chain's CDR3 is CASTTVGAYEKLFF. CDR3 DNA: TGTGCCAGCACCACCGTAGGGGCTTATGAAAAACTGTTTTTT. The full variable domain, with the rest looked up from reference TRBV2 and TRBJ1-4, is EPEVTQTPSHQVTQMGQEVILRCVPISNHLYFYWYRQILGQKVEFLVSFYNNEISEKSEIFDDQFSVERPDGSNFTLKIRSTKLEDSAMYFCASTTVGAYEKLFFGSGTQLSVL.

The chain is built from TRBV13 and TRBJ2-1; TRBD2 aligns across 11 bases. Germline V gene lookup returns CDR1 PRHDT and CDR2 FYEKMQ (reference sequence). The CDR3 is 14 amino acids. The ends lost 1 base at V and 9 bases at J; junction bases unmatched: 2. The CDR3 DNA reads TGTGCCAGCAGCTTAGAAGGGACTAGCGGTGAGCAGTTCTTC. Amino acid sequence: CASSLEGTSGEQFF.

This clone is a singleton in its sample. The chain couples TRBV6-5 to TRBJ1-5; 7 positions agree with TRBD1. The V segment lost 11 bases and the J segment 4 bases; nucleotides outside the gene matches: 8. The CDR3 totals 13 residues. CDR1 and CDR2 from the germline V gene are MNHEY and SVGAGI. The chain's CDR3 is CAGGQGVNQPQHF. The DNA of the CDR3 is TGTGCCGGCGGGCAGGGGGTAAATCAGCCCCAGCATTTT.

Here the CDR3 reads CASSYTNNQPQHF. The CDR3 DNA sequence: TGTGCCAGCAGTTACACAAACAATCAGCCCCAGCATTTT. The rearrangement uses TRBV6-5 and TRBJ1-5; the D is unclear. CDR1 and CDR2 (germline): MNHEY, SVGAGI. V was cut by 2 bases and J by 3 bases, with 5 bases left in between. This CDR3 spans 13 amino acids.

CDR3 sequence reads: CASSLEGRDYNEQFF. The CDR3, as DNA: TGTGCCAGCAGCTTAGAAGGCAGGGATTACAATGAGCAGTTCTTC. This chain joins TRBV5-5 and TRBJ2-1, with D possibly being TRBD1 (5 bases). Trimming pared 2 bases from V and 4 bases from J, leaving 13 bases between. The CDR3 runs to 15 residues. Germline loops: CDR1 SGHKS, CDR2 YYEKEE (reference sequence).

The chain employs TRBV6-2 or TRBV6-3 and TRBJ2-7; 9 nucleotides align to TRBD2. J lost 5 bases, V lost 6 bases, and 14 bases had no gene match. Germline-derived CDR1 and CDR2 are MNHEY and SVGEGT. The CDR3 totals 16 residues. The CDR3 bases are TGTGCCAGCAGCCTCGGGATAGCGGGGGCCAACGACGAGCAGTACTTC. Residues: CASSLGIAGANDEQYF.